Below, 21 T cell receptor beta chains from the same sample are listed, as sequenced in a study of early T cells in non-severe SARS-CoV-2 infection. MiXCR was run by TCRdb on the 5' RACE reads, yielding one entry per CDR3 protein. The sample holds tens of thousands of distinct CDR3 sequences; 12% are singletons and the top ten take about 3.9%. Sequencing was done on a sample of whole blood. All receptors come from an adult who was a healthcare worker with PCR-confirmed SARS-CoV-2 infection or an uninfected control (not recorded which).

CDR3 DNA sequence: TGCAGTGCTAGTATCGGACTAGCGGGTCCCTACGAGCAGTACTTC. This codes for CSASIGLAGPYEQYF. The chain joins TRBV20-1 to TRBJ2-7; 11 bases are a match to TRBD2. The length of the CDR3 is 15 residues. Per germline, CDR1 DFQATT and CDR2 SNEGSKA (reference sequence). The J segment lost 2 bases and the V segment lost 3 bases, leaving 6 bases of the junction unmatched.

This clonotype came up many times. V usage is TRBV20-1 and J usage is TRBJ1-5; tentative D call: TRBD1 (6 bases). Trimming shortened V by 7 bases and J by 2 bases, and 12 bases separated the two germline ends. The CDR3 runs 13 residues. From germline, CDR1 is DFQATT and CDR2 SNEGSKA (reference sequence). The CDR3 loop is CSGAPGGNQPQHF. CDR3 bases: TGCAGTGGCGCCCCAGGGGGCAATCAGCCCCAGCATTTT.

This clonotype was picked up many times. V usage is TRBV10-2 and J usage is TRBJ1-6; 9 nucleotides match TRBD1. The CDR3 loop spans 14 amino acids. Trimming took 7 bases from V and 5 from J; bases not matched to a gene: 3. The germline CDR1 and CDR2 sequences are WSHSY and SAAADI. CDR3 region: CASKGQGDNSPLHF. As DNA, the CDR3 is TGCGCCAGCAAGGGACAGGGAGATAATTCACCCCTCCACTTT.

In its sample, this clonotype was seen many times. The gene calls are TRBV12-3 or TRBV12-4 and TRBJ2-1; TRBD2 matches 10 bases. This CDR3 region has 14 residues. The V and J ends lost 4 bases and 8 bases, in that order; junction bases with no gene match: 5. CDR3 nucleotide sequence: TGTGCCAGCAGTTCCCTAGCGGGAGAAGATGAGCAGTTCTTC. Protein product: CASSSLAGEDEQFF.

This clonotype came up many times. The rearrangement joins TRBV24-1 to TRBJ2-3; maybe TRBD1 (6 bases). This CDR3 has 14 amino acids. Germline loops: CDR1 KGHDR, CDR2 SFDVKD. V lost 12 bases and J 1 base, leaving 16 bases between the germline ends. CDR3 sequence: CAVQGISGTDTQYF. For the CDR3, the DNA is TGTGCCGTCCAGGGGATCAGCGGCACAGATACGCAGTATTTT.

The chain carries TRBV27 and TRBJ2-2; D possibly corresponds to TRBD1 (5 bases). V was shortened by 4 bases and J by 5 bases, with 14 bases between the two germline ends. The CDR3 consists of 15 residues. Germline CDR1 reads MNHEY; CDR2 reads SMNVEV (reference sequence). The CDR3 reads CASSYDGQGTGELFF. DNA for the CDR3: TGTGCCAGCAGTTACGATGGGCAGGGAACCGGGGAGCTGTTTTTT.

In its sample, this clonotype was seen many times. The chain carries TRBV4-1 and TRBJ2-7, with unresolved D. V was clipped by 1 base and J by 1 base, with 8 bases between them. There are 14 residues in the CDR3. Per germline, CDR1 MGHRA and CDR2 YSYEKL. The CDR3 DNA sequence: TGCGCCAGCAGCCAAGTCCTGGCATCCTACGAGCAGTACTTC. This translates into CASSQVLASYEQYF.

This clonotype turned up a few times. The chain couples TRBV6-4 to TRBJ2-3; 10 bases are shared with TRBD2. Germline values: CDR1 MRHNA, CDR2 SNTAGT. The ends lost 3 bases at V and 2 bases at J; junction bases unmatched: 2. The CDR3 sequence is 15 residues long. CDR3 protein: CASSEGTSDTDTQYF. The CDR3 region has the DNA TGTGCCAGCAGTGAGGGGACTAGCGACACAGATACGCAGTATTTT.

V and J are TRBV5-1 and TRBJ1-2; a weak D match, TRBD1 (5 bases). This CDR3 has 15 amino acids. The germline CDR1 and CDR2 sequences are SGHRS and YFSETQ. V lost 6 bases to trimming and J lost 0 bases, with 15 bases between them. In nucleotides, the CDR3 is TGCGCCAGCACCGTGGGGGGACCCCCTAACTATGGCTACACCTTC. It is translated as CASTVGGPPNYGYTF.

This clonotype was counted between two and nine times. V is TRBV12-3 or TRBV12-4 and J is TRBJ2-7, with D hard to call. The length of the CDR3 is 13 residues. V shed 3 bases and J shed 0 bases, with 6 bases lying between them. CDR3 DNA: TGTGCCAGCAGTTTTGGCACCTCCTACGAGCAGTACTTC. This translates into CASSFGTSYEQYF.

This clonotype came up many times. This sequence joins TRBV5-1 and TRBJ2-3; the match to TRBD1 covers 12 bases. The germline V gene encodes CDR1 SGHRS and CDR2 YFSETQ. V trimming: 6 bases; J trimming: 6 bases; junction bases outside the gene matches: 11. CDR3 length: 16 amino acids. The CDR3 nucleotides are TGCGCCAGCAATCCGGGACAGGGGGCCTTATGGGATACGCAGTATTTT. Translated, it gives CASNPGQGALWDTQYF.

The V and J genes are TRBV28 and TRBJ1-1, with D uncertain. V was clipped by 10 bases and J by 0 bases, with 12 bases between them. The CDR3 sequence is 13 residues long. CDR1 is MDHEN and CDR2 is SYDVKM in the germline V gene. In DNA, the CDR3 is TGTGCCATGTCACAGAACATGAACACTGAAGCTTTCTTT. Encoded protein: CAMSQNMNTEAFF.

This clonotype was seen a handful of times. The chain couples TRBV30 to TRBJ2-1; possible D gene TRBD2, 5 bases. CDR3 length equals 14 residues. Germline assignment: CDR1 GTSNPN and CDR2 SVGIG (reference sequence). V was pared by 4 bases and J by 8 bases, with 18 bases between. The DNA of the CDR3 is TGTGCCTGGATTAAAAGCGGCCTTAGGGATGAGCAGTTCTTC. This translates into CAWIKSGLRDEQFF.

This clonotype was picked up a small number of times. This sequence joins TRBV7-6 and TRBJ2-5; 14 bases agree with TRBD2. Trimming cost V 5 bases and J 5 bases; bases outside gene matches: 7. The CDR3 runs to 16 residues. CDR1 is SGHVS and CDR2 is FNYEAQ in the germline V gene. For the CDR3, the DNA is TGTGCCAGCAGCCCGGGACTAGCGGGAGTTGGGGAGACCCAGTACTTC. This codes for CASSPGLAGVGETQYF.

This chain uses TRBV28 with TRBJ1-5, with D possibly being TRBD1 (5 bases). From germline, CDR1 is MDHEN and CDR2 SYDVKM. The CDR3 has 14 residues. Trimming left V 7 bases short and J 3 bases short, with 13 bases between. CDR3 bases: TGTGCCAGCACCCGGGACGTGGCCAATCAGCCCCAGCATTTT. It is translated as CASTRDVANQPQHF.

The sample holds many counts of this clonotype. V usage is TRBV20-1 and J usage is TRBJ2-1, with 7 positions matching TRBD2. After removal of 0 bases from V and 5 bases from J, the junction contained 10 bases not matched to a gene. The CDR3 covers 16 residues. Germline CDR1 is DFQATT and CDR2 is SNEGSKA (reference sequence). CDR3 protein: CSARDPRASGDNEQFF. DNA of the CDR3: TGCAGTGCTAGAGATCCTAGGGCTAGCGGAGACAATGAGCAGTTCTTC.

This clonotype was detected a few times. This chain joins TRBV4-1 and TRBJ2-1; 11 bases align to TRBD2. After removal of 1 base from V and 3 bases from J, the junction contained 2 bases not matched to a gene. Germline CDR1 reads MGHRA; CDR2 reads YSYEKL. This CDR3 is built from 16 residues. For the CDR3, the DNA is TGCGCCAGCAGCCAAGGACTAGCGGGGATCTACAATGAGCAGTTCTTC. Translating it yields CASSQGLAGIYNEQFF.

Turning to this clonotype: A much larger clone sits a single nucleotide away, making a read error possible. The rearrangement joins TRBV20-1 to TRBJ1-6; 9 bases align to TRBD1. CDR1 is DFQATT and CDR2 is SNEGSKA in the germline V gene (reference sequence). This CDR3 spans 14 amino acids. CDR3 DNA: TGCAGTGCTAGAGAATGGACAGGGGAATCACCCCTCCTCTTT. It translates to CSAREWTGESPLLF.

In its sample, this clonotype was seen many times. The chain is built from TRBV20-1 and TRBJ2-1, with 7 bases matching TRBD2. V shed 4 bases, J shed 5 bases, and the junction held 11 bases outside the gene matches. This CDR3 spans 15 amino acids. Germline assignment: CDR1 DFQATT and CDR2 SNEGSKA (reference sequence). CDR3 sequence (DNA): TGCAGTGCTACCCCCCTGAGGCTAGCGGACAATGAGCAGTTCTTC. It codes for CSATPLRLADNEQFF.

This clonotype has at least ten counts. The chain uses TRBV7-6 and TRBJ1-5; D is uncertain. Trimming shortened V by 0 bases and J by 2 bases, and 5 bases separated the two germline ends. Germline V CDR1 and CDR2: SGHVS, FNYEAQ. The CDR3 length is 14 residues. The CDR3 sequence: CASSLAAGNQPQHF. The CDR3 DNA follows: TGTGCCAGCAGCTTAGCCGCGGGCAATCAGCCCCAGCATTTT.

This chain connects TRBV24-1 to TRBJ2-7, with 9 bases identical to TRBD1. The CDR3 has 14 residues. The V and J ends lost 4 bases and 9 bases, in that order; junction bases with no gene match: 9. Per germline, CDR1 KGHDR and CDR2 SFDVKD. CDR3 DNA sequence: TGTGCCACCAGTGACGCCGGACAGGGGCGTGGGCAGTACTTC. Its protein is CATSDAGQGRGQYF.